This T cell receptor beta chain was found in a study of blood T cell repertoires in COVID-19. Study at large: COVID-19 samples collected from the United States, Italy and Spain covered acute and convalescent phases. PBMCs, B-cell-depleted T cells, or T cells were the source of the cDNA or gDNA that made up the material.

As originally analysed: Estimates of nucleated cell counts were drawn from the amplification of reference gene primers. The table came from immunoSEQ multiplex PCR; TCRdb's copy has only in-frame clones and leaves some out. The V and J calls and clone size come from that table; D and trimming were worked out from the DNA. Of roughly 200,000 clones listed, roughly nine tenths are singletons. Losses at the gene ends were 2 bases for V and 3 bases for J; bases not matched to a gene: 2. Germline values: CDR1 SGDLS, CDR2 YYNGEE. The CDR3 has 15 amino acids. Sequenced sample: peripheral blood. This clonotype was sampled from a man between 65 and 80 years old with acute or convalescent COVID-19. This chain links TRBV9 with TRBJ1-1; 12 positions agree with TRBD1. The CDR3 DNA reads as TGTGCCAGCAGCGTCGGGGACAGGGGGCACACTGAAGCTTTCTTT. Amino acids: CASSVGDRGHTEAFF. The full variable domain, completed using reference TRBV9 and TRBJ1-1, is DSGVTQTPKHLITATGQRVTLRCSPRSGDLSVYWYQQSLDQGLQFLIQYYNGEERAKGNILERFSAQQFPDLHSELNLSSLELGDSALYFCASSVGDRGHTEAFFGQGTRLTVV.